This entry is about one T cell receptor beta chain. The V and J ends lost 11 bases and 6 bases respectively, with 26 bases between them. CDR1 is MDHEN and CDR2 is SYDVKM in the germline V gene. The CDR3 totals 15 residues. This sample was taken from a study of blood T cell repertoires in COVID-19. Study context: From T cells, B-cell-depleted T cells, or PBMCs came the material, which was cDNA or gDNA.

Seattle researchers signed up patients amid active infection and tracked them longitudinally. As originally analysed: By means of reference gene primer amplification, nucleated cell counts were estimated. Data came from immunoSEQ multiplex PCR; TCRdb stores just in-frame clones and leaves some out. V and J calls and clone size are as listed in that table; D and trimming were resolved from the DNA. There are fewer than 350,000 clones in the sample; 80% to 95% occur only once, and about 7% lies in the top ten. V usage is TRBV28 and J usage is TRBJ2-7; D gene ambiguous. The sequence was collected from a woman under 40 with COVID-19, enrolled during active disease. The sample comprised peripheral blood. CDR3 bases: TGTGCCTTCAGCGCCCCCCCCCTACTCCCTGGCGAGCAGTACTTC. The encoded protein is CAFSAPPLLPGEQYF.